This T cell receptor (beta chain) was profiled in a study of CD8 T cells in ankylosing spondylitis. Study-wide points: Enrichment of disease-linked clones was reportedly significant in matched ankylosing spondylitis synovial fluid. One TCR beta motif, made up of under ten highly homologous variants, appeared characteristic of ankylosing spondylitis blood.

Trimming removed 4 bases from V and 0 bases from J, with 12 bases in between. Germline V gives CDR1 MNHEY, CDR2 SVGEGT. The CDR3 sequence is 15 residues long. Quantitative 5'-RACE with molecular barcodes produced the TCR beta libraries. MiXCR was run by TCRdb on the 5' RACE reads, yielding one entry per CDR3 protein. The sample shows roughly 230,000 distinct CDR3 sequences, 15% to 20% of them seen only once. This clonotype was detected a few times. Its specificity is not known. The source material was blood, either unsorted or a sorted T cell fraction (not recorded which). The chain combines TRBV6-2 or TRBV6-3 with TRBJ1-2; D might be TRBD1 (5 bases). The origin of this receptor is a male donor with ankylosing spondylitis or in good health (not recorded which). The CDR3 sequence is CASSSIDSTNYGYTF. The CDR3 DNA is TGTGCCAGCAGTTCAATCGACAGCACTAACTATGGCTACACCTTC.